These 18 T cell receptor beta chains share one sample of origin, sequenced in a study of kidney transplant recipient with SARS-CoV-2 infection. TCRdb passed the reads through MiXCR, listing each CDR3 protein once. The sample carries some 220,000 distinct CDR3 sequences, around 26% recorded once. The specimen comprised a blood sample, sampled at baseline and on day 111 from a kidney transplant recipient. Source of these receptors: a young adult male patient who had COVID-19 and was a kidney transplant recipient. Some T cells may trace back to the graft donor.

The chain uses TRBV18 and TRBJ2-1, with TRBD1 matching over 10 bases. The CDR3 length is 15 residues. Per the germline V gene, CDR1 is KGHSH and CDR2 is LQKENI. The junction had 5 bases not matched to a gene; V was cut back by 5 bases and J by 4 bases. CDR3 region: CASSSPGQGYNEQFF. CDR3 DNA: TGTGCCAGCTCATCGCCGGGACAGGGGTACAATGAGCAGTTCTTC.

This clonotype was detected only once. This sequence is one base from a far larger clone and is likely a read error. The rearrangement joins TRBV4-1 to TRBJ2-5; either TRBD1 or TRBD2 may fit D (5 bases each). Germline V gives CDR1 MGHRA, CDR2 YSYEKL. CDR3 length: 13 amino acids. Written as DNA, the CDR3 is TGCGCCAGCAGTTGGGACGGACCCTACGAGCAGTGCTTC. This translates into CASSWDGPYEQCF.

The chain links TRBV9 to TRBJ2-6; D may match TRBD1 or TRBD2 (5 bases each). V was pared by 4 bases and J by 2 bases, with 16 bases between. CDR3 length: 17 amino acids. Germline loops: CDR1 SGDLS, CDR2 YYNGEE. The CDR3 reads CASSSDLLGPGANVLTF. The DNA for the CDR3 is TGTGCCAGCAGCTCCGACCTCCTGGGACCTGGGGCCAACGTCCTGACTTTC.

This chain's CDR3 is CASSSLKTADTEAFF. DNA of the CDR3: TGTGCCAGCAGTTCCCTTAAGACAGCAGACACTGAAGCTTTCTTT. The J gene is TRBJ1-1, the V gene TRBV28, with D possibly TRBD1 on 5 matching bases. CDR1 and CDR2 from the germline V gene are MDHEN and SYDVKM. Trimming shortened V by 4 bases and J by 3 bases, and 15 bases separated the two germline ends. CDR3 size: 15 residues.

Comment on this clonotype: Possible read error: a much larger clone is one base away. The chain joins TRBV14 to TRBJ2-7; 14 bases line up with TRBD2. With the DNA end fitting TRBJ2-5 better, the J assignment may be wrong. In germline, CDR1 is SGHDN, CDR2 FVKESK. This CDR3 is built from 18 residues. The CDR3 spells CASGQGLAGVSPQETQYF. In DNA, the CDR3 is TGTGCCAGCGGCCAGGGACTAGCGGGAGTATCCCCGCAAGAGACCCAGTACTTC.

At least ten counts were recorded for this clonotype. CDR3 DNA sequence: TGTGCCAGCTCGAGGTTTCATCCACGAAAGACCTATGGCTACACCTTC. Protein: CASSRFHPRKTYGYTF. The V call is TRBV5-8, the J call TRBJ1-2; D remains unclear. There are 16 residues in the CDR3. The germline gives CDR1 SGHTS, CDR2 YDEGEE. V was shortened by 7 bases and J by 4 bases, with 23 bases between the two germline ends.

At least ten counts were recorded for this clonotype. This chain links TRBV20-1 with TRBJ1-2; possible D gene TRBD1, 5 bases. V was trimmed by 5 bases and J by 8 bases, leaving 24 bases between them. Germline V gives CDR1 DFQATT, CDR2 SNEGSKA (reference sequence). CDR3 length: 15 amino acids. Here the CDR3 DNA reads TGCAGTGCTGAAGCCTCGACACAGGATCAAGGAGGCTACACCTTC. Its translation: CSAEASTQDQGGYTF.

This clonotype was seen many times. This rearrangement joins TRBV27 to TRBJ2-7; 11 nucleotides agree with TRBD2. The junction had 0 bases not matched to a gene; V was cut back by 6 bases and J by 2 bases. The CDR3 runs to 13 residues. Germline V gene lookup returns CDR1 MNHEY and CDR2 SMNVEV (reference sequence). The CDR3 is CASRLAGAYEQYF. DNA for the CDR3: TGTGCCAGCAGACTAGCGGGAGCCTACGAGCAGTACTTC.

Ten or more counts support this clonotype. The chain employs TRBV3-1 and TRBJ1-1; D remains unclear. Germline V CDR1 and CDR2: LGHDT, YNNKEL (reference sequence). This CDR3 contains 17 residues. Trimming stripped 5 bases from V and 4 bases from J, with 23 bases between. The CDR3 nucleotides are TGTGCCAGCAGCAGTCCGGGTCCCATTTCAATTCGCACTGAAGCTTTCTTT. It is translated as CASSSPGPISIRTEAFF.

The rearrangement joins TRBV7-6 to TRBJ2-3; 12 positions match TRBD2. The germline V gene has CDR1 SGHVS and CDR2 FNYEAQ. CDR3 length: 17 amino acids. The J segment lost 1 base and the V segment lost 1 base, leaving 3 bases of the junction unmatched. CDR3 residues: CASSLDRLAGGTDTQYF. As DNA, the CDR3 is TGTGCCAGCAGCTTAGACCGACTAGCGGGGGGCACAGATACGCAGTATTTT.

This clonotype was recorded many times. In DNA, the CDR3 is TGTGCCTGGAGTTCCTTTCTGTTTGACAGTAGCAATCAGCCCCAGCATTTT. Encoded protein: CAWSSFLFDSSNQPQHF. J is TRBJ1-5 and V is TRBV30, with D tentatively TRBD1 (5 bases). The CDR3 totals 17 residues. Germline values: CDR1 GTSNPN, CDR2 SVGIG (reference sequence). The ends were cut back, 2 bases at V and 0 bases at J, with 17 bases in the middle. Full variable domain (rest looked up from reference TRBV30 and TRBJ1-5): SQTIHQWPATLVQPVGSPLSLECTVEGTSNPNLYWYRQAAGRGLQLLFYSVGIGQISSEVPQNLSASRPQDRQFILSSKKLLLSDSGFYLCAWSSFLFDSSNQPQHFGDGTRLSIL.

This clonotype was recorded many times. The chain recombines TRBV3-1 with TRBJ1-1; D not certain. This CDR3 contains 17 residues. V lost 5 bases and J 4 bases, leaving 23 bases between the germline ends. Germline CDR1 is LGHDT and CDR2 is YNNKEL (reference sequence). CDR3 sequence reads: CASSVLPPISIRTEAFF. The CDR3 DNA follows: TGTGCCAGCAGCGTCTTGCCTCCCATTTCAATTCGCACTGAAGCTTTCTTT. The variable domain in full, completed from reference TRBV3-1 and TRBJ1-1, reads DTAVSQTPKYLVTQMGNDKSIKCEQNLGHDTMYWYKQDSKKFLKIMFSYNNKELIINETVPNRFSPKSPDKAHLNLHINSLELGDSAVYFCASSVLPPISIRTEAFFGQGTRLTVV.

Note on this clonotype: One base away lies a much larger clone, so this may be a sequencing read error. This chain joins TRBV7-2 and TRBJ2-7, with D uncertain. Germline CDR1 is SGHTA and CDR2 is FQGNSA. This CDR3 has 13 amino acids. CDR3 amino acids: CASGLYRTYEQYF. As DNA, the CDR3 is TGTGCCAGCGGCTTATACAGAACCTACGAGCAGTACTTC. The full variable domain, rest sourced from reference TRBV7-2 and TRBJ2-7, is GAGVSQSPSNKVTEKGKDVELRCDPISGHTALYWYRQSLGQGLEFLIYFQGNSAPDKSGLPSDRFSAERTGGSVSTLTIQRTQQEDSAVYLCASGLYRTYEQYFGPGTRLTVT.

On this clonotype itself: Just one base apart from a much larger clone, this may be a read error. The chain has TRBV7-9 and TRBJ1-2; D is unresolved. The CDR3 length is 17 residues. Germline CDR1 SEHNR, CDR2 FQNEAQ (reference sequence). V gave up 5 bases and J gave up 4 bases, with 23 bases separating them. CDR3 DNA: TGTGCCAGCAGCGGGCTGTCATACCATGGAAAGACCTATGGCTACACCTTC. Protein product: CASSGLSYHGKTYGYTF.

This clonotype was recorded at least ten times. The genes are TRBV12-5 and TRBJ1-2; weak D call: TRBD1 (5 bases). This CDR3 region has 17 residues. The V gene's germline CDR1 is LGHNT and CDR2 FRNRAP. V lost 5 bases to trimming and J lost 4 bases, with 23 bases between them. CDR3 DNA sequence: TGTGCTAGTGGTGTCGCATTTTTGCAGGGAAAGACCTATGGCTACACCTTC. It yields the protein CASGVAFLQGKTYGYTF. Together with reference TRBV12-5 and TRBJ1-2, the CDR3 gives the full variable domain: DARVTQTPRHKVTEMGQEVTMRCQPILGHNTVFWYRQTMMQGLELLAYFRNRAPLDDSGMPKDRFSAEMPDATLATLKIQPSEPRDSAVYFCASGVAFLQGKTYGYTFGSGTRLTVV.

In this sample, this clonotype turned up many times. CDR3 coding DNA: TGCAGTGCCAGACGGGGACAGGGGACTGAAGCTTTCTTT. Its protein is CSARRGQGTEAFF. The chain couples TRBV20-1 to TRBJ1-1; TRBD1 agrees at 10 bases. V was pared by 6 bases and J by 5 bases, with 6 bases of the junction left unmatched. This CDR3 contains 13 residues. Germline lookup yields CDR1 DFQATT and CDR2 SNEGSKA (reference sequence).

At least ten counts were recorded for this clonotype. This rearrangement joins TRBV30 to TRBJ2-2, with D unresolved. Germline CDR1 is GTSNPN and CDR2 is SVGIG (reference sequence). The CDR3 has 13 amino acids. V shed 2 bases and J shed 8 bases, with 12 bases lying between them. As DNA, the CDR3 is TGTGCCTGGAGTCTCCCGCCCGTAGGGGAGCTGTTTTTT. It specifies CAWSLPPVGELFF.

Points on this clonotype: Just one base apart from a much larger clone, this may be a read error. This chain joins TRBV5-3 and TRBJ1-2; no clear D. TRBV5-3 is annotated as an ORF whose role is uncertain. This CDR3 contains 16 residues. The V end lost 7 bases, the J end lost 4 bases, and 23 bases lay between the germline ends. The CDR3 nucleotides read TGTGCCAGATTCCAGATAGTGGTGAGAAAGACCTATGGCTACACCTTC. Its protein is CARFQIVVRKTYGYTF.